This TCR beta chain was sequenced in a study of T cells in Graves' hyperthyroidism and ophthalmopathy. Study at large: Peripheral blood draws took place at initial diagnosis, ahead of any treatment.

This clonotype has more than one count but fewer than ten. Amplification of TCR beta CDR3 regions was performed using RNA transcripts as template. HTBI primers drove first-round RT-PCR of the TCR CDR3. TCRdb ran MiXCR on the multiplex PCR reads and lists one entry per CDR3 protein. Of 600,000 to 850,000 distinct CDR3 sequences in the sample, around 19% are singletons; the top ten hold over 15%. Specimen: blood. The TCR was taken from a woman aged 50 to 65 with Graves' hyperthyroidism that later progressed to Graves' ophthalmopathy.

The CDR3 loop reads CASSQALARDRASIKDQPQHF. In DNA, the CDR3 is TGTGCCAGCAGCCAAGCATTGGCCCGGGACAGGGCGAGTATTAAGGATCAGCCCCAGCATTTT. The rearrangement joins TRBV11-2 to TRBJ1-5; 9 bases match TRBD1. The CDR3 consists of 21 residues. Trimming cost V 5 bases and J 5 bases; bases outside gene matches: 25. Germline CDR1 is SGHAT and CDR2 is FQNNGV.